The rows below give T cell receptor beta chains drawn from one sample of a study of T cells in localized non-small cell lung cancer. Only in-frame clones appear in the TCRdb table, and some are missing; sequencing was by immunoSEQ multiplex PCR. Of about 14,000 clones in the sample, 75% to 90% are singletons; the top ten hold more than 20%. The input for sequencing was peripheral blood, taken before any cancer treatment. The receptors here all came from a female donor aged 60 or older with stage I squamous cell lung carcinoma. Each CDR3 is given with its conserved first and last residue. The D gene is left open where the match is weak. The size of a clone is reported for some rows only, either as once, few or many, or as a class for expanded clones.

d_gene	v_gene	abundance	j_gene	CDR3nt	CDR3aa
.	TRBV1	.	TRBJ1-5	TGCACCAGCAGCCAAGATAGTCTCGAAGTGGCCGGGACAGGGAAATATAGCAATCAGCCCCAGCATTTT	CTSSQDSLEVAGTGKYSNQPQHF
.	TRBV28	few	TRBJ1-1	TGTGCCAGCAGTTTGGGGGTTGGGACTGAAGCTTTCTTT	CASSLGVGTEAFF
.	TRBV7-2	.	TRBJ2-2	TGTGCCAGCAGCCTAAGCGGTCTGGGGGGAACCGGGGAGCTGTTTTTT	CASSLSGLGGTGELFF
.	TRBV7-2	.	TRBJ1-1	TGTGCCAGCAGCCGGCCGGCGAACACTGAAGCTTTCTTT	CASSRPANTEAFF
.	TRBV27	.	TRBJ2-7	TGTGCCAGCAGTTCCACCTACGAGCAGTACTTC	CASSSTYEQYF
TRBD1	TRBV18	.	TRBJ1-2	TGTGCCAGCTCCCCCGGGACAGGGGGCGCGTATGGCTACACCTTC	CASSPGTGGAYGYTF
.	TRBV5-4	.	TRBJ2-3	TGTGCCAGCAGCTTAGGTAGTCTCACAGATACGCAGTATTTT	CASSLGSLTDTQYF
.	TRBV6-1	.	TRBJ2-5	TGTGCCAGCAGTCCGCTTGGGATGGGGACCCAGTACTTC	CASSPLGMGTQYF
.	TRBV7-9	once	TRBJ2-3	TGTGCCAGCAGCTTAAATGGGCCTCCGCAGTATTTT	CASSLNGPPQYF
.	TRBV11-1	.	TRBJ2-5	TGTGCCAGCAGCTTTTCTAGAGAGACCCAGTACTTC	CASSFSRETQYF
TRBD1	TRBV9	.	TRBJ1-1	TGTGCCAGCAGCGCCCAGGGACAGGGCGCTGAAGCTTTCTTT	CASSAQGQGAEAFF
.	TRBV5-5	.	TRBJ2-7	TGTGCCAGCAGCTTGGGAAGTACCTACGAGCAGTACTTC	CASSLGSTYEQYF
TRBD1	TRBV4-1	.	TRBJ1-1	TGCGCCAGCAGCCAGACAAGACAGGGGGGATTGGGGAACACTGAAGCTTTCTTT	CASSQTRQGGLGNTEAFF
.	TRBV7-2	.	TRBJ1-6	TGTGCCAGCAGCTTGGGCCCCTATAATTCACCCCTCCACTTT	CASSLGPYNSPLHF
TRBD2	TRBV5-6	once	TRBJ2-1	TGTGCCAGCAGCTTGCAATACGGGACTAGCGGGAGGGTTTACAATGAGCAGTTCTTC	CASSLQYGTSGRVYNEQFF
.	TRBV10-3	.	TRBJ1-1	TGTGCCAGCAGTGACAGGATGGGAACTGAAGCTTTCTTT	CASSDRMGTEAFF
.	TRBV5-4	.	TRBJ2-7	TGTGCCAGCAGCCACCCTAGTTCTACCTACGAGCAGTACTTC	CASSHPSSTYEQYF
TRBD2	TRBV4-2	.	TRBJ2-5	TGTGCCAGCAGCCAAGTCGGGGGGCCTACTAGCGGCCAAGAGACCCAGTACTTC	CASSQVGGPTSGQETQYF
.	TRBV4-2	.	TRBJ1-2	TGTGCCAGCAGCCAAGAGCTTCTATATTCTAACTATGGCTACACCTTC	CASSQELLYSNYGYTF
.	TRBV6-5	.	TRBJ1-1	TGTGCCAGCCGGGGTGGGTCGGGTATCGTCACTGAAGCTTTCTTT	CASRGGSGIVTEAFF
.	TRBV19	.	TRBJ1-5	TGTGCCAGTAGTATACCAGGGTCCAATCAGCCCCAGCATTTT	CASSIPGSNQPQHF
TRBD1	TRBV19	.	TRBJ1-1	TGTGCCAGTAGTATAGGACAGGGACCCGAAGCTTTCTTT	CASSIGQGPEAFF
.	TRBV6-6	.	TRBJ1-2	TGTGCCAGCAGACCCACAGGTGGAGGCTATGGCTACACCTTC	CASRPTGGGYGYTF
.	TRBV7-9	.	TRBJ2-7	TGTGCCAGCAGCTTCACCGAGGAGGGAATTCCCTACGAGCAGTACTTC	CASSFTEEGIPYEQYF
.	TRBV11-2	.	TRBJ2-3	TGTGCCAGCAGCTTAGAGTCAGCGGATTTCACAGATACGCAGTATTTT	CASSLESADFTDTQYF
.	TRBV6-5	few	TRBJ1-2	TGTGCCAGCAGTTACAAAGGACAGCTCTATGGCTACACCTTC	CASSYKGQLYGYTF
.	TRBV7-6	.	TRBJ1-4	TGTGCCAGCAGCTTAAGGAGGGAGGACGAAAAACTGTTTTTT	CASSLRREDEKLFF
.	TRBV6-5	.	TRBJ1-1	TGTGCCAGCAGTTACCAGGGTTTCACTGAAGCTTTCTTT	CASSYQGFTEAFF
.	TRBV7-2	.	TRBJ2-3	TGTGCCAGCAGCCCTATAGCGGCTTACACAGATACGCAGTATTTT	CASSPIAAYTDTQYF
.	TRBV2	.	TRBJ1-2	TGTGCCAGCAGTGAACAGGAGACCTATGGCTACACCTTC	CASSEQETYGYTF
.	TRBV5-1	.	TRBJ2-1	TGCGCCAGCAGCTTGGGGGACCCCATCGATGAGCAGTTCTTC	CASSLGDPIDEQFF
.	TRBV18	few	TRBJ1-1	TGTGCCAGCTCACCAGGGCGGAACACTGAAGCTTTCTTT	CASSPGRNTEAFF
TRBD2	TRBV11-3	.	TRBJ2-1	TGTGCCAGCAGCTTTCGTGGTAGCGGGAGGGCCTCGAGCAATGAGCAGTTCTTC	CASSFRGSGRASSNEQFF
.	TRBV9	.	TRBJ2-7	TGTGCCAGCAGCGCCCTCGGGAACCTCTACGAGCAGTACTTC	CASSALGNLYEQYF
.	TRBV10-3	.	TRBJ2-3	TGTGCCATCCGGGGTAGCCCAAGCACAGATACGCAGTATTTT	CAIRGSPSTDTQYF
.	TRBV6-5	few	TRBJ2-3	TGTGCCAGCAGTTACGAGGCTAGCACAGATACGCAGTATTTT	CASSYEASTDTQYF
.	TRBV6-1	.	TRBJ1-2	TGTGCCAGCAGTGAAATCGGTCAGGGTAGCGGCTACACCTTC	CASSEIGQGSGYTF
.	TRBV7-3	.	TRBJ2-5	TGTGCCAGCAGCCGACAAGGAGAGACCCAGTACTTC	CASSRQGETQYF
TRBD2	TRBV30	.	TRBJ2-3	TGTGCCTGGAGTTGGGCGGGAGGGACAGATACGCAGTATTTT	CAWSWAGGTDTQYF
TRBD1	TRBV30	.	TRBJ2-5	TGTGCCTGGAGTGGTGGGACAGGGACGACCGAGATAGAGACCCAGTACTTC	CAWSGGTGTTEIETQYF
.	TRBV5-8	.	TRBJ1-4	TGTGCCAGCAGCTTGGGAGGGGTGGATGAAAAACTGTTTTTT	CASSLGGVDEKLFF
.	TRBV28	.	TRBJ2-6	TGTGCCAGCAGGACCTCTGGGGCCAACGTCCTGACTTTC	CASRTSGANVLTF
.	TRBV28	.	TRBJ2-7	TGTGCCAGCAGGGGATTGGGACAAGGGGCCTACGAGCAGTACTTC	CASRGLGQGAYEQYF
TRBD2	TRBV28	.	TRBJ2-5	TGTGCCAGCAGTTTCCAGCGGGAGGGCCTAGAGACCCAGTACTTC	CASSFQREGLETQYF
TRBD1	TRBV2	.	TRBJ2-1	TGTGCCAGCAGCAGACAGGGCAATGAGCAGTTCTTC	CASSRQGNEQFF
TRBD2	TRBV7-9	.	TRBJ2-1	TGTGCCAGCAGCTTTGGGGCCTCTAGACTAGCGGGAGTGGAAGGTGAGCAGTTCTTC	CASSFGASRLAGVEGEQFF
TRBD1	TRBV5-4	.	TRBJ2-5	TGTGCCAGCAGCCGGGGACAGGGGGAGACCCAGTACTTC	CASSRGQGETQYF
.	TRBV30	.	TRBJ2-6	TGTGCCTGGAGTGTGGGGGCTTCTGGGGCCAACGTCCTGACTTTC	CAWSVGASGANVLTF
TRBD1	TRBV18	.	TRBJ1-1	TGTGCCAGCTCACTACGACAGGGAGGGATCGGCACTGAAGCTTTCTTT	CASSLRQGGIGTEAFF
TRBD2	TRBV6-1	.	TRBJ2-5	TGTGCCAGCAGGAAGGGACTAGCGATACAAGAGACCCAGTACTTC	CASRKGLAIQETQYF
.	TRBV6-4	.	TRBJ2-5	TGTGCCAGCAGTGACTCGATTACCGGTCCGGCTGGGACCCAGTACTTC	CASSDSITGPAGTQYF
.	TRBV5-4	.	TRBJ1-1	TGTGCCAGCAGCTTGGGAACTGCGACGGACCTTAACACTGAAGCTTTCTTT	CASSLGTATDLNTEAFF
TRBD2	TRBV9	.	TRBJ2-1	TGTGCCAGCAGCGTAGATTCTGGGACTAGCGCTAATGAGCAGTTCTTC	CASSVDSGTSANEQFF
TRBD1	TRBV27	few	TRBJ1-3	TGTGCCAGCAGTTCGACAGGGTATGGTGCTGGAAACACCATATATTTT	CASSSTGYGAGNTIYF